The 24 T cell receptor beta chains below all came from one sample that was sequenced in a study of shared clonotypes between healthy human individuals (dated by TCRdb to 2018 to 2021). Receptor amplification or capture employed the immunoSEQ multiplex PCR assay. TCRdb carries this immuneACCESS record with in-frame sequences only. Its versions omit some clonotypes, under half of them owing to an unresolved V gene in the studies checked, with the rest unexplained. The sample profile shows roughly 400,000 clones; about 96% of them were found once. The top ten clonotypes cover around 0.3% of the sample. Sequencing input: memory CD8+ T cells sorted from blood. Sample cell subset or site, as interpreted from the label and publication: CD45RO+ cells pooled with CCR7-negative TemRA cells. The receptor set was obtained from a man between 25 and 39 years old in good health.

The chain couples TRBV7-9 to TRBJ2-1; D uncertain. The germline V gene encodes CDR1 SEHNR and CDR2 FQNEAQ (reference sequence). Trimming took 2 bases from V and 8 from J, leaving 10 bases between them. This CDR3 is built from 13 residues. The CDR3 DNA follows: TGTGCCAGCAGCTTATCCCCCCTGCATGAGCAGTTCTTC. It codes for CASSLSPLHEQFF.

The chain combines TRBV7-6 with TRBJ2-3; D is uncertain. CDR1 and CDR2 from the germline V gene are SGHVS and FNYEAQ. The germline V and J ends were trimmed by 0 bases and 6 bases, with 4 bases remaining between them. This CDR3 spans 12 amino acids. The CDR3 loop is CASSLAHDTQYF. CDR3 DNA: TGTGCCAGCAGCTTAGCCCATGATACGCAGTATTTT.

This clone has just one count. The chain combines TRBV5-1 with TRBJ1-4; D remains ambiguous. Germline assignment: CDR1 SGHRS and CDR2 YFSETQ. CDR3 size: 12 residues. V lost 0 bases, J lost 5 bases, and 2 bases lay in between. The CDR3 coding sequence is TGCGCCAGCAGCTTGGGGAATGAAAAACTGTTTTTT. Translating gives CASSLGNEKLFF.

V and J are TRBV6-5 and TRBJ1-4; TRBD1 might be the D (5 bases). The CDR3 is made up of 14 amino acids. Germline assignment: CDR1 MNHEY and CDR2 SVGAGI. Trimming removed 2 bases from V and 8 bases from J, with 12 bases in between. The CDR3 reads CASSYDLWGEKLFF. DNA for the CDR3: TGTGCCAGCAGTTACGATCTTTGGGGCGAAAAACTGTTTTTT.

The chain uses TRBV28 and TRBJ2-7; no clear D gene. Per germline, CDR1 MDHEN and CDR2 SYDVKM. The CDR3 contains 13 residues. V shed 3 bases and J shed 6 bases, with 12 bases lying between them. CDR3 amino acids: CASSLGYLGEQYF. The CDR3 region has the DNA TGTGCCAGCAGTTTGGGCTACCTGGGCGAGCAGTACTTC.

This sequence joins TRBV4-1 and TRBJ2-3, with 16 positions matching TRBD2. Germline CDR1 is MGHRA and CDR2 is YSYEKL. The length of the CDR3 is 19 residues. Trimming at V came to 0 bases and at J to 11 bases, leaving 14 bases not matched to a gene. The CDR3 sequence: CASSQEGLAGGVQNSRQYF. The CDR3 DNA reads TGCGCCAGCAGCCAAGAGGGACTAGCGGGAGGGGTGCAGAATTCCCGGCAGTATTTT.

The table lists this clone with a count of one. The same CDR3 arises from other DNA sequences in this sample as well. The chain joins TRBV29-1 to TRBJ1-4; possible D gene TRBD1, 6 bases. The CDR3 runs to 12 residues. The germline V gene has CDR1 SQVTM and CDR2 ANQGSEA. Trimming removed 6 bases at V and 8 bases at J, with 13 bases between. This CDR3 is CSVAGGAEKLFF. DNA for the CDR3: TGCAGCGTAGCCGGGGGCGCCGAAAAACTGTTTTTT.

This chain connects TRBV6-5 to TRBJ1-3; D may be TRBD1 (6 bases). The germline V gene has CDR1 MNHEY and CDR2 SVGAGI. The CDR3 consists of 15 residues. V was clipped by 4 bases and J by 2 bases, with 12 bases between them. The CDR3 nucleotides read TGTGCCAGCAGTTCCGGGACACCGGCTGGAAACACCATATATTTT. Translating it yields CASSSGTPAGNTIYF.

The genes are TRBV1 and TRBJ2-4; TRBD2, as called in the table, went unchecked against the DNA. TRBV1 is classified as a pseudogene. The CDR3 sequence is 19 residues long. CDR3 nucleotides: TGCACCAGCAGCCATGCTCTCCGGGACTACCGAATAGCCAAAAACATTCAGTACTTC. It encodes CTSSHALRDYRIAKNIQYF.

The J gene is TRBJ1-1, the V gene TRBV30; D possibly corresponds to TRBD1 (6 bases). V was clipped by 2 bases and J by 4 bases, with 17 bases between them. Germline V gene lookup returns CDR1 GTSNPN and CDR2 SVGIG (reference sequence). The CDR3 consists of 15 residues. The CDR3 sequence: CAWSKGGYRGTEAFF. The CDR3 bases are TGTGCCTGGAGTAAGGGGGGTTATAGGGGCACTGAAGCTTTCTTT.

The CDR3 sequence is CASSIDRGIETQYF. CDR3 DNA sequence: TGTGCCAGTAGTATCGACAGGGGAATAGAGACCCAGTACTTC. This sequence joins TRBV19 and TRBJ2-5, with 8 bases identical to TRBD1. The CDR3 spans 14 residues. The germline gives CDR1 LNHDA, CDR2 SQIVND (reference sequence). V lost 3 bases to trimming and J lost 4 bases; unmatched junction nucleotides: 4.

This clone was recorded only once. The J gene is TRBJ2-1, the V gene TRBV4-2; 13 bases agree with TRBD2. Germline lookup yields CDR1 LGHNA and CDR2 YNFKEQ. The ends lost 4 bases at V and 5 bases at J; junction bases unmatched: 5. The CDR3 spans 16 residues. CDR3 DNA: TGTGCCAGCAGCCCAGCGGGACTAGCGGGGAACAATGAGCAGTTCTTC. The encoded protein is CASSPAGLAGNNEQFF.

V and J are TRBV10-3 and TRBJ1-1; maybe TRBD1 (5 bases). The CDR3 has 14 residues. Germline values: CDR1 ENHRY, CDR2 SYGVKD. V was pared by 0 bases and J by 4 bases, with 9 bases between. The CDR3 region is CAISESRRGTEAFF. The CDR3 bases are TGTGCCATCAGTGAGTCGAGAAGGGGCACTGAAGCTTTCTTT.

The chain carries TRBV14 and TRBJ2-7; no reliable D call. V was cut by 0 bases and J by 7 bases, with 10 bases left in between. The CDR3 loop spans 13 amino acids. Per germline, CDR1 SGHDN and CDR2 FVKESK. The CDR3 nucleotides are TGTGCCAGCAGCCAAGATAGGACCGAGGAGCAGTACTTC. Translating gives CASSQDRTEEQYF.

The rearrangement joins TRBV6-6 to TRBJ2-7; possible D gene TRBD1, 5 bases. The CDR3 consists of 14 residues. The germline gives CDR1 MNHNY, CDR2 SVGAGI (reference sequence). V lost 6 bases, J lost 9 bases, and 21 bases lay in between. DNA for the CDR3: TGTGCCAGCAGAGTGACAGAGACGAGATATTTGCAGTACTTC. Amino acid sequence: CASRVTETRYLQYF.

Concerning this clone: The sample carries other DNA sequences with the same CDR3. For the CDR3, the DNA is TGCGCCAGCAGCTTGGGACTTGAAGCTTTCTTT. Its translation: CASSLGLEAFF. The genes are TRBV5-1 and TRBJ1-1; D remains ambiguous. V lost 0 bases and J 7 bases, leaving 4 bases between the germline ends. CDR1 SGHRS and CDR2 YFSETQ come from the germline V gene. CDR3 size: 11 residues.

The rearrangement joins TRBV7-6 to TRBJ2-3, with TRBD2 matching over 11 bases. The ends lost 5 bases at V and 2 bases at J; junction bases unmatched: 6. The CDR3 contains 16 residues. The germline V gene encodes CDR1 SGHVS and CDR2 FNYEAQ. The chain's CDR3 is CASSRLAGRVTDTQYF. CDR3 nucleotides: TGTGCCAGCAGCAGACTAGCGGGACGTGTCACAGATACGCAGTATTTT.

The rearrangement uses TRBV10-1 and TRBJ2-6, with D possibly TRBD2 on 6 matching bases. V was pared by 6 bases and J by 0 bases, with 18 bases between. Germline CDR1 and CDR2: WNHNN and SYGVQD (reference sequence). The CDR3 has 18 amino acids. The CDR3 nucleotides are TGCGCCAGCAGCGGGGCGGGGCCAGTACACTCTGGGGCCAACGTCCTGACTTTC. Translation gives CASSGAGPVHSGANVLTF.

The chain recombines TRBV9 with TRBJ1-1; D gene ambiguous. Germline lookup yields CDR1 SGDLS and CDR2 YYNGEE. The CDR3 length is 14 residues. The germline V and J ends were trimmed by 3 bases and 1 base, with 10 bases remaining between them. In DNA, the CDR3 is TGTGCCAGCAGCGGCCTGGGTAGGAACACTGAAGCTTTCTTT. Translation: CASSGLGRNTEAFF.

The chain employs TRBV11-2 and TRBJ2-7, with TRBD1 matching 7 bases. The germline V gene has CDR1 SGHAT and CDR2 FQNNGV. This CDR3 region has 16 residues. Trimming took 5 bases from V and 2 from J; bases not matched to a gene: 12. For the CDR3, the DNA is TGTGCCAGCAGCCGCAGGACAGGCACGGGGACCTACGAGCAGTACTTC. This gives the protein CASSRRTGTGTYEQYF.

The CDR3 bases are TGTGCCAGCAGCTTAGCTAGTCCAACTAGTGCCAAAAACATTCAGTACTTC. Protein product: CASSLASPTSAKNIQYF. The chain carries TRBV7-2 and TRBJ2-4; tentative D call: TRBD2 (5 bases). The germline V gene has CDR1 SGHTA and CDR2 FQGNSA. The V end was cut by 0 bases, the J end by 1 base, with 13 bases between. This CDR3 comprises 17 residues.

V gene TRBV28 combines with J gene TRBJ1-5; 7 positions match TRBD1. CDR3 length: 16 amino acids. CDR1 MDHEN and CDR2 SYDVKM come from the germline V gene. Germline trimming cut 3 bases from V and 2 bases from J; bases unmatched to any gene: 7. The CDR3 nucleotides are TGTGCCAGCAGTTTCTTGACAGGGAGCGGCAATCAGCCCCAGCATTTT. Its protein product is CASSFLTGSGNQPQHF.

The chain uses TRBV6-1 and TRBJ2-7; D possibly corresponds to TRBD2 (5 bases). The CDR3 totals 15 residues. CDR1 and CDR2 (germline): MNHNS, SASEGT. The V end was cut by 4 bases, the J end by 6 bases, with 19 bases between. CDR3 region: CASSVPTLLGSEQYF. The CDR3 nucleotides read TGTGCCAGCAGTGTCCCGACTCTACTAGGATCCGAGCAGTACTTC.

On this clone: It is unclear where the CDR3 begins or ends on the DNA, so no DNA is shown, and the CDR3 is as TCRdb lists it. The chain has TRBV19 and TRBJ2-3; no check of the table's D call, TRBD1, against the DNA was made. The germline V gene encodes CDR1 LNHDA and CDR2 SQIVND (reference sequence). The CDR3 adds up to 14 amino acids, both ends counted. CDR3 protein: CASSSGQGTDTQYF.